This TCR beta chain was documented in a study of early T cells in non-severe SARS-CoV-2 infection. Study overall: The study sequenced bulk RNA from unsorted whole blood, with chains unpaired.

There are many counts of this clonotype. Its cognate antigen is unknown. Findings and limits, study-wide: Anti-spike CD8 responses were favored in VDJdb matching, and private and CD4 specificities were missed.

One entry per CDR3 protein results from TCRdb running MiXCR on the 5' RACE reads. The sample lists fewer than 100,000 distinct CDR3 sequences; 6% to 7% were seen once. The germline CDR1 and CDR2 sequences are KGHSH and LQKENI. Trimming removed 0 bases from V and 8 bases from J, with 11 bases in between. The CDR3 is 14 amino acids. The origin of this receptor is an adult who was a healthcare worker with PCR-confirmed SARS-CoV-2 infection or an uninfected control (not recorded which). The material sequenced was whole blood. The chain employs TRBV18 and TRBJ2-1, with D perhaps assigned TRBD1 or TRBD2 (5 bases each). The CDR3 nucleotides read TGTGCCAGCTCACCACCGACGAGGGGCTATGAGCAGTTCTTC. Translated: CASSPPTRGYEQFF.